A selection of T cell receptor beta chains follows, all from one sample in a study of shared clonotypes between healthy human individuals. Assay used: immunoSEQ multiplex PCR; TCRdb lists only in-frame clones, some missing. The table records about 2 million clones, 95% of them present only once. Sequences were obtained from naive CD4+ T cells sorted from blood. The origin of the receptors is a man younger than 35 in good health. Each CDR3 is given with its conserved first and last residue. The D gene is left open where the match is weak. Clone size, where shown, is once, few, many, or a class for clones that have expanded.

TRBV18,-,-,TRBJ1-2,CASSPRQFEGYTF,TGTGCCAGCTCACCACGACAGTTCGAAGGCTACACCTTC
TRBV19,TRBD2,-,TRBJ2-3,CASSIKAGRAKGADTQYF,TGTGCCAGTAGTATAAAGGCAGGGAGGGCTAAAGGAGCGGATACGCAGTATTTT
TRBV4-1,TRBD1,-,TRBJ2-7,CASSRTDRGEYEQYF,TGCGCCAGCAGCCGGACGGACAGGGGGGAATACGAGCAGTACTTC
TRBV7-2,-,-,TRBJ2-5,CASSLRGPETQYF,TGTGCCAGCAGCCTCCGGGGGCCGGAGACCCAGTACTTC
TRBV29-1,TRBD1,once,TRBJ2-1,CSVQGAANEQFF,TGCAGCGTTCAGGGGGCGGCTAATGAGCAGTTCTTC
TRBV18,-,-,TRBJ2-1,CASSPPLSSSYNEQFF,TGTGCCAGCTCACCACCCCTATCAAGCTCCTACAATGAGCAGTTCTTC
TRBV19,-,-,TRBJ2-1,CASSGNTGYNEQFF,TGTGCCAGTAGTGGAAACACAGGGTACAATGAGCAGTTCTTC
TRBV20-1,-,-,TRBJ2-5,CSARQGETQYF,TGCAGTGCTAGGCAGGGAGAGACCCAGTACTTC
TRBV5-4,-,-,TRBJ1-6,CASGTQGTLSSPLHF,TGTGCCAGCGGTACTCAGGGGACTCTTAGTTCACCCCTCCACTTT
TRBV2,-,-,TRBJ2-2,CASSEVQGNTGELFF,TGTGCCAGCAGTGAAGTACAGGGGAACACCGGGGAGCTGTTTTTT
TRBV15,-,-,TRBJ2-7,CATSRVAGTYEQYF,TGTGCCACCAGCAGAGTCGCAGGGACCTACGAGCAGTACTTC
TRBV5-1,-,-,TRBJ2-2,CASSLDPNLNTGELFF,TGCGCCAGCAGCTTGGACCCCAACCTGAACACCGGGGAGCTGTTTTTT
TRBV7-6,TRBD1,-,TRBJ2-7,CASSPGGPLYEQYF,TGTGCCAGCAGCCCAGGGGGCCCCCTCTACGAGCAGTACTTC
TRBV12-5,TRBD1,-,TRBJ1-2,CASVKGDSNYGYTF,TGTGCTAGTGTTAAGGGGGACAGCAACTATGGCTACACCTTC
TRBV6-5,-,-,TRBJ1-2,CASSYSGSSYGYTF,TGTGCCAGCAGTTACTCTGGCAGCTCCTATGGCTACACCTTC
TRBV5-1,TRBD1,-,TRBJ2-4,CASSFHAGQEWSIQYF,TGCGCCAGCAGCTTCCACGCGGGACAGGAGTGGAGCATTCAGTACTTC
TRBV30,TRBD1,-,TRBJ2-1,CAWSAGTGTFYNEQFF,TGTGCCTGGAGTGCCGGGACAGGGACCTTTTACAATGAGCAGTTCTTC